This T cell receptor beta chain is from a study of circulating CD8 cells and anti-PD-1 response in melanoma. J lost 4 bases, V lost 4 bases, and 6 bases had no gene match. Germline V gene lookup returns CDR1 SGDLS and CDR2 YYNGEE. The CDR3 sequence is 16 residues long. Four subsets defined by PD-1 and/or TIGIT were sorted from live CD3+CD8+TCRalphabeta+ cells. Within the sample, this clonotype is large. The antigen is not known. General study points: Some patients were treatment-naive; others were previously treated. Subset repertoires were largely private at M1, with under 7.5% shared.

TCR libraries were prepared from approximately 15 ng of total RNA with the QIAseq Immune Repertoire TCR panel. TCRdb recomputed calls from the reads with MiXCR, one row per CDR3 protein. The profile shows approximately 1,600 distinct CDR3 sequences, approximately 9.4% of them singletons. The chain recombines TRBV9 with TRBJ2-1; 12 positions match TRBD2. This clonotype was sampled from a human donor with melanoma. The material sequenced was CD8+ T cells from PBMCs, taken at baseline or after one month of anti-PD-1 therapy (not recorded which). CDR3 region: CASSQTGLAGYNEQFF. For the CDR3, the DNA is TGTGCCAGCAGCCAAACCGGACTAGCGGGGTACAATGAGCAGTTCTTC.